This T cell receptor beta chain was observed in a study of OX40 agonist ivuxolimab in advanced cancers. V gave up 4 bases and J gave up 3 bases; unmatched junction bases: 11. Germline-derived CDR1 and CDR2 are SGHAT and FQNNGV. CDR3 size: 16 residues. Sequencing used immunoSEQ multiplex PCR; TCRdb keeps in-frame clones, though not all of them. The sample lists roughly 53,000 clones; approximately 87% were seen once. In its sample, this clone was seen once. Sequenced material: CD4+ or CD8+ T cells sorted from blood, taken in a trial of the OX40 agonist ivuxolimab. The V and J genes are TRBV11-2 and TRBJ1-2, with 7 bases matching TRBD1. The receptor's source is an adult with an advanced solid tumor such as melanoma, head and neck, liver or kidney cancer. The CDR3 DNA reads TGTGCCAGCAGCTCCAACTTCGGTACAGGGGACTATGGCTACACCTTC. It encodes CASSSNFGTGDYGYTF.